A single sample is the source of the 30 T cell receptor beta chains below, sequenced in a study of PD-L1 blockade in urothelial cancer. The time point denotes: peripheral blood 6 weeks after treatment start. TCRdb's table, derived via immunoSEQ multiplex PCR, lists solely in-frame clones and lacks some. The table includes about 120,000 clones, around 88% detected once. Specimen: PBMCs, collected around atezolizumab (anti-PD-L1) treatment. Receptors were obtained from a man between 60 and 75 years old with urothelial cancer.

The V gene is TRBV6-1, the J gene TRBJ2-7, with TRBD1 matching 9 bases. The CDR3 totals 15 residues. The V gene's germline CDR1 is MNHNS and CDR2 SASEGT. V was clipped by 3 bases and J by 0 bases; unmatched bases: 3. This CDR3 reads CASSEGTGISYEQYF. The CDR3 nucleotides read TGTGCCAGCAGTGAGGGGACAGGGATCTCCTACGAGCAGTACTTC.

The CDR3 DNA is TGTGCCAGCCTTCGGGGGGGATCGGACGAGCAGTACTTC. Protein sequence: CASLRGGSDEQYF. The chain has TRBV28 and TRBJ2-7, with 8 bases matching TRBD2. Germline CDR1 is MDHEN and CDR2 is SYDVKM. J lost 5 bases, V lost 8 bases, and 8 bases had no gene match. This CDR3 is built from 13 residues. The full variable domain, in which reference TRBV28 and TRBJ2-7 provide the parts outside the CDR3, is DVKVTQSSRYLVKRTGEKVFLECVQDMDHENMFWYRQDPGLGLRLIYFSYDVKMKEKGDIPEGYSVSREKKERFSLILESASTNQTSMYLCASLRGGSDEQYFGPGTRLTVT.

The chain links TRBV11-1 to TRBJ2-5, with a possible D match to TRBD1 (6 bases). Trimming left V 5 bases short and J 7 bases short, with 20 bases between. CDR1 is SGHAT, CDR2 FQDESV, per germline (reference sequence). This CDR3 comprises 15 residues. CDR3 coding DNA: TGTGCCAGCAGCACCCATTTCAGGGGCCCCCGGACCCAGTACTTC. Translated: CASSTHFRGPRTQYF.

The V call is TRBV7-3, the J call TRBJ1-2; 7 nucleotides line up with TRBD1. With V trimmed by 4 bases and J by 8 bases, 7 bases remained unmatched. The length of the CDR3 is 13 residues. Per the germline V gene, CDR1 is SGHTA and CDR2 is FQGTGA. The CDR3, as DNA: TGTGCCAGCAGCTCACAGGGGTCTGGGGGCTACACCTTC. The encoded protein is CASSSQGSGGYTF. Drawing the rest from reference TRBV7-3 and TRBJ1-2, the complete variable domain is GAGVSQTPSNKVTEKGKYVELRCDPISGHTALYWYRQSLGQGPEFLIYFQGTGAADDSGLPNDRFFAVRPEGSVSTLKIQRTERGDSAVYLCASSSQGSGGYTFGSGTRLTVV.

A word on this clone: Other DNA sequences in the same sample also yield this CDR3. The chain couples TRBV18 to TRBJ2-7; tentatively, D is TRBD2 (6 bases). CDR3 size: 13 residues. Germline lookup yields CDR1 KGHSH and CDR2 LQKENI. V gave up 3 bases and J gave up 4 bases, with 10 bases separating them. As DNA, the CDR3 is TGTGCCAGCTCACCGGGGACTGGATACGAGCAGTACTTC. Translated: CASSPGTGYEQYF.

The chain employs TRBV6-1 and TRBJ2-7; 7 bases match TRBD2. The germline V gene has CDR1 MNHNS and CDR2 SASEGT. CDR3 length: 13 residues. V lost 7 bases, J lost 5 bases, and 8 bases stayed unmatched. Here the CDR3 reads CASNPWGGNEQYF. The CDR3 region has the DNA TGTGCCAGCAACCCCTGGGGGGGAAACGAGCAGTACTTC.

V is TRBV2 and J is TRBJ1-1; D possibly corresponds to TRBD1 (5 bases). In germline, CDR1 is SNHLY, CDR2 FYNNEI. V was pared by 5 bases and J by 11 bases, with 15 bases between. This CDR3 region has 12 residues. The CDR3 DNA follows: TGTGCCAGCAGTTTCCGAGGGGAGGAGGCTTTCTTT. It is translated as CASSFRGEEAFF. Complete variable domain (other parts from reference TRBV2 and TRBJ1-1): EPEVTQTPSHQVTQMGQEVILRCVPISNHLYFYWYRQILGQKVEFLVSFYNNEISEKSEIFDDQFSVERPDGSNFTLKIRSTKLEDSAMYFCASSFRGEEAFFGQGTRLTVV.

V usage is TRBV7-3 and J usage is TRBJ2-5; possibly TRBD1 for D (7 bases). Per the germline V gene, CDR1 is SGHTA and CDR2 is FQGTGA. The CDR3 sequence is 15 residues long. Between the trimmed V and J ends, which lost 4 bases and 0 bases, there was a span of 12 bases. The CDR3 sequence is CASSSGGTDQETQYF. The CDR3 DNA reads TGTGCCAGCAGCTCAGGAGGGACAGACCAAGAGACCCAGTACTTC.

The rearrangement links TRBV7-2 to TRBJ2-6, with D possibly matching TRBD2 (5 bases). In germline, CDR1 is SGHTA, CDR2 FQGNSA. This CDR3 has 15 amino acids. The germline V and J ends were trimmed by 9 bases and 0 bases, with 12 bases remaining between them. The CDR3 DNA reads as TGTGCCAGTTCACTGGGGAGCTCTGGGGCCAACGTCCTGACTTTC. This encodes CASSLGSSGANVLTF.

This clone was found a few times. The gene calls are TRBV29-1 and TRBJ2-2; 14 bases line up with TRBD2. The CDR3 loop spans 17 amino acids. From germline, CDR1 is SQVTM and CDR2 ANQGSEA. With 7 bases clipped from V and 7 bases from J, the junction kept 14 bases outside the gene matches. The CDR3, as DNA: TGCAGCGCAGGGGGACTAGCGGGGGCCTTGGTCATCGGGGAGCTGTTTTTT. This sequence encodes CSAGGLAGALVIGELFF.

CDR3 in DNA: TGCGCCAGCAGCCAAGATAGTAGACAGGGGGCTGCGAACACCGGGGAGCTGTTTTTT. Encoded protein: CASSQDSRQGAANTGELFF. The rearrangement uses TRBV4-1 and TRBJ2-2; TRBD1 matches at 10 bases. The CDR3 extends over 19 amino acids. V lost 0 bases to trimming and J lost 0 bases; unmatched junction nucleotides: 7. CDR1 is MGHRA and CDR2 is YSYEKL in the germline V gene.

CDR3 DNA: TGTGCCAGCAGTCCAACAAGAGAGACCCAGTACTTC. Encoded protein: CASSPTRETQYF. The gene calls are TRBV27 and TRBJ2-5; no reliable D call. The CDR3 contains 12 residues. Deletions cut 5 bases from V and 4 bases from J, with 8 bases between. The germline CDR1 and CDR2 sequences are MNHEY and SMNVEV (reference sequence).

The chain employs TRBV11-2 and TRBJ2-2, with D possibly TRBD1 on 6 matching bases. The germline gives CDR1 SGHAT, CDR2 FQNNGV. V dropped 3 bases and J dropped 0 bases, with 8 bases sitting between them. The CDR3 extends over 15 amino acids. The CDR3 coding sequence is TGTGCCAGCAGCTTTAACAGGGCGAACACCGGGGAGCTGTTTTTT. Amino acid sequence: CASSFNRANTGELFF.

J is TRBJ2-7 and V is TRBV5-8; D gene ambiguous. The length of the CDR3 is 12 residues. V was cut by 5 bases and J by 2 bases, with 8 bases left in between. Germline CDR1 SGHTS, CDR2 YDEGEE. CDR3 sequence reads: CASSHSPYEQYF. The DNA for the CDR3 is TGTGCCAGCAGTCACTCCCCCTACGAGCAGTACTTC.

CDR3 sequence (DNA): TGTGCCAGCAGTCGTAGACTAGGCGAGACCCAGTACTTC. Encoded protein: CASSRRLGETQYF. The V call is TRBV7-2, the J call TRBJ2-5, with a weak D call TRBD2 (6 bases). V dropped 6 bases and J dropped 5 bases, with 13 bases sitting between them. From germline, CDR1 is SGHTA and CDR2 FQGNSA. CDR3 length: 13 amino acids.

The V gene is TRBV12-5, the J gene TRBJ1-2; D not resolved. The CDR3 spans 13 residues. The V end was cut by 2 bases, the J end by 1 base, with 5 bases between. CDR1 and CDR2 from the germline V gene are LGHNT and FRNRAP. The CDR3 coding sequence is TGTGCTAGTGGTTTGCACAGTAACTATGGCTACACCTTC. Its protein is CASGLHSNYGYTF.

This clone was seen only a few times. The chain employs TRBV10-3 and TRBJ1-2; 12 bases align to TRBD1. Per germline, CDR1 ENHRY and CDR2 SYGVKD. Trimming removed 6 bases from V and 7 bases from J; junction bases left unmatched: 6. CDR3 length: 14 amino acids. CDR3 nucleotides: TGTGCCATCAGCCCCGGGACAGGGGGCGCTGGCTACACCTTC. Protein sequence: CAISPGTGGAGYTF.

The chain joins TRBV18 to TRBJ2-6; 10 bases align to TRBD1. Losses at the gene ends were 3 bases for V and 3 bases for J; bases not matched to a gene: 11. CDR1 KGHSH and CDR2 LQKENI come from the germline V gene. This CDR3 has 19 residues. The CDR3 spells CASSPMTGGDTHGANVLTF. DNA for the CDR3: TGTGCCAGCTCACCTATGACAGGGGGCGATACTCATGGGGCCAACGTCCTGACTTTC.

The rearrangement uses TRBV9 and TRBJ2-1; TRBD2 matches at 13 bases. After removal of 4 bases from V and 3 bases from J, the junction contained 7 bases not matched to a gene. CDR3 length equals 17 residues. Germline CDR1 is SGDLS and CDR2 is YYNGEE. CDR3 loop: CASSLRLAGGNYNEQFF. CDR3 nucleotide sequence: TGTGCCAGCAGCTTGAGACTAGCGGGAGGAAACTACAATGAGCAGTTCTTC.

The chain links TRBV11-3 to TRBJ2-4; 14 bases are shared with TRBD2. The CDR3 runs 18 residues. Germline lookup yields CDR1 SGHNT and CDR2 YENEEA. Trimming cost V 5 bases and J 3 bases; bases outside gene matches: 9. The CDR3 reads CASSPAGTSGGSKNIQYF. The DNA for the CDR3 is TGTGCCAGCAGCCCAGCCGGGACTAGCGGGGGAAGCAAAAACATTCAGTACTTC.

This clone was recorded only once. The chain employs TRBV11-2 and TRBJ2-3, with a tentative D call TRBD1 (6 bases). The V end lost 7 bases, the J end lost 1 base, and 15 bases lay between the germline ends. CDR3 length equals 15 residues. From germline, CDR1 is SGHAT and CDR2 FQNNGV. In nucleotides, the CDR3 is TGTGCCAGCACCCTTCAGGGGTGGGGCACAGATACGCAGTATTTT. This sequence encodes CASTLQGWGTDTQYF.

This chain joins TRBV7-2 and TRBJ1-1; 12 nucleotides match TRBD1. The germline V gene has CDR1 SGHTA and CDR2 FQGNSA. V trimming: 4 bases; J trimming: 1 base; junction bases outside the gene matches: 7. The CDR3 spans 17 residues. CDR3 amino acids: CASSYRDRGLSNTEAFF. CDR3 bases: TGTGCCAGCAGCTACCGGGACAGGGGGCTTTCGAACACTGAAGCTTTCTTT.

As regards this clone: Its ends do not fully match the called genes, so a read error is possible. J is TRBJ2-5 and V is TRBV18; D uncertain. From germline, CDR1 is KGHSH and CDR2 LQKENI. The CDR3 is 13 residues long. CDR3 coding DNA: TGTGCCAGCTCACCACCTAACCAGGAGACCCAGTACTTC. This translates into CASSPPNQETQYF.

This clone has only a few counts. This rearrangement joins TRBV4-2 to TRBJ2-5; 15 bases agree with TRBD2. Looked up from germline, CDR1 is LGHNA and CDR2 is YNFKEQ. J was trimmed by 2 bases and V by 1 base; bases with no gene match: 14. The CDR3 is 21 amino acids. CDR3 sequence (DNA): TGTGCCAGCAGCCAAGGGAATGGCGGGGGACTAGCGGGAGGAAGTCAAGAGACCCAGTACTTC. Translation gives CASSQGNGGGLAGGSQETQYF.

The J gene is TRBJ1-3, the V gene TRBV5-1; D might be TRBD1 (5 bases). Looked up from germline, CDR1 is SGHRS and CDR2 is YFSETQ. Trimming cost V 0 bases and J 0 bases, with 13 bases left between them. CDR3 size: 17 residues. The CDR3 bases are TGCGCCAGCAGCTTGGCCTCCGGAGGGGCCTCTGGAAACACCATATATTTT. Its protein product is CASSLASGGASGNTIYF.

For the CDR3, the DNA is TGTGCCAGCAGTGAAGGAAATCGTCGGTATGGCTACACCTTC. Translated: CASSEGNRRYGYTF. V is TRBV6-1 and J is TRBJ1-2; D is unclear. The V gene lost 1 base and the J gene lost 5 bases, with 11 bases spanning the gap. This CDR3 has 14 residues. Germline CDR1 and CDR2: MNHNS and SASEGT.

V and J are TRBV9 and TRBJ2-1; 8 bases line up with TRBD1. The J segment lost 4 bases and the V segment lost 4 bases, leaving 13 bases of the junction unmatched. Germline CDR1 SGDLS, CDR2 YYNGEE. This CDR3 region has 17 residues. Written as DNA, the CDR3 is TGTGCCAGCAGCCCATACCTTCCGGGACAGGCGTACAATGAGCAGTTCTTC. Protein product: CASSPYLPGQAYNEQFF. The full variable domain, completed using reference TRBV9 and TRBJ2-1, is DSGVTQTPKHLITATGQRVTLRCSPRSGDLSVYWYQQSLDQGLQFLIQYYNGEERAKGNILERFSAQQFPDLHSELNLSSLELGDSALYFCASSPYLPGQAYNEQFFGPGTRLTVL.

The rearrangement links TRBV25-1 to TRBJ1-6; possibly TRBD1 for D (6 bases). CDR1 MGHDK and CDR2 SYGVNS come from the germline V gene. The CDR3 totals 14 residues. V lost 6 bases to trimming and J lost 7 bases, with 13 bases between them. The CDR3 DNA is TGTGCCAGCAGCCAACAGGGAAAAAATTCACCCCTCCACTTT. This sequence encodes CASSQQGKNSPLHF. Using reference TRBV25-1 and TRBJ1-6 for the parts outside the CDR3, the full variable domain is EADIYQTPRYLVIGTGKKITLECSQTMGHDKMYWYQQDPGMELHLIHYSYGVNSTEKGDLSSESTVSRIRTEHFPLTLESARPSHTSQYLCASSQQGKNSPLHFGNGTRLTVT.

The gene calls are TRBV28 and TRBJ2-1; a weak D match, TRBD2 (6 bases). In germline, CDR1 is MDHEN, CDR2 SYDVKM. V shed 4 bases and J shed 4 bases, with 8 bases lying between them. The CDR3 runs to 13 residues. The chain's CDR3 is CASSSGSYNEQFF. The CDR3 DNA follows: TGTGCCAGCAGTTCCGGGAGTTACAATGAGCAGTTCTTC.

The CDR3: CASSRDITYEQYF. CDR3 sequence (DNA): TGTGCCAGCAGCCGGGACATAACCTACGAGCAGTACTTC. The V and J genes are TRBV5-6 and TRBJ2-7; weak D call: TRBD1 (6 bases). The CDR3 covers 13 residues. CDR1 and CDR2 from the germline V gene are SGHDT and YYEEEE. The germline V and J ends were trimmed by 4 bases and 2 bases, with 10 bases remaining between them.